This T cell receptor beta chain is drawn from a study of a mutant IDH1 vaccine in newly diagnosed glioma. Across the whole study: Patients got radiotherapy, temozolomide, or both beforehand, and most got both.

Turning to this clone: What it binds is unknown.

Documented time point: week 23, last vaccination. Mutant IDH1 20-mer peptide, at 300 ug, made up each vaccine dose, with topical imiquimod. New WHO grade 3 or 4 astrocytomas that were IDH1-mutant and ATRX-lost occurred in the donors. Study-wide results and caveats: With respect to changes in top peripheral T cell clonotypes, pseudoprogression seemed unrelated.

The CDR3 is 16 amino acids. Germline loops: CDR1 LGHNA, CDR2 YSLEER. Unmatched junction bases numbered 8, after V lost 3 bases and J lost 3 bases. Some clones are missing from TCRdb's copy, which holds only in-frame ones; the method was immunoSEQ multiplex PCR. This table holds tens of thousands of clones, 87% found once. The TCR sequence derives from a man between 35 and 55 years old with glioma. Specimen: PBMCs, collected from a glioma patient whose treatment included an IDH1 peptide vaccine. The V gene is TRBV4-3, the J gene TRBJ2-1, with 7 bases fitting TRBD2. CDR3 amino acids: CASSQVSLAVYNEQFF. CDR3 sequence (DNA): TGCGCCAGCAGCCAGGTTTCGCTAGCGGTCTACAATGAGCAGTTCTTC.